This T cell receptor beta chain derives from a study of cytomegalovirus exposure and HLA in healthy donors. The primer mix had 60 Vbeta and 13 Jbeta primers. Assay: immunoSEQ multiplex PCR; the TCRdb copy retains only in-frame clones and omits some. The sample includes 180,000 or so clones, approximately 83% of them seen just once. Germline CDR1 and CDR2: SGHTA and FQGTGA. The CDR3 runs 15 residues. J was trimmed by 3 bases and V by 5 bases; bases with no gene match: 5. Material: PBMCs. The chain combines TRBV7-3 with TRBJ2-3; TRBD2 matches 10 bases. This receptor was obtained from a man aged 18 to 35 in good health and CMV-seropositive. The CDR3 loop is CASSKAGGETDTQYF. CDR3 DNA sequence: TGTGCCAGCAGCAAAGCGGGGGGGGAGACAGATACGCAGTATTTT.